This record covers a single TCR beta chain. Clones were read by immunoSEQ multiplex PCR, and TCRdb kept only the in-frame ones, dropping some. The sample records about 33,000 clones, roughly nine tenths being singletons. This sample was included in a study of blood T cell repertoires in COVID-19. Study at large: The United States, Italy and Spain were the sources of the acute and convalescent COVID-19 samples.

The sequencing input was peripheral blood. The clonotype originates from a man aged 70 or older with acute or convalescent COVID-19.

The CDR3 region has the DNA TGTGCCAGCAGCTTAGACGATGGGGGCCGCTACGAGCAGTACTTC. Protein product: CASSLDDGGRYEQYF. The chain links TRBV7-2 to TRBJ2-7, with D perhaps matching TRBD1 (6 bases). The CDR3 has 15 amino acids. Germline V gene lookup returns CDR1 SGHTA and CDR2 FQGNSA. V lost 1 base and J lost 3, with 13 bases in between.